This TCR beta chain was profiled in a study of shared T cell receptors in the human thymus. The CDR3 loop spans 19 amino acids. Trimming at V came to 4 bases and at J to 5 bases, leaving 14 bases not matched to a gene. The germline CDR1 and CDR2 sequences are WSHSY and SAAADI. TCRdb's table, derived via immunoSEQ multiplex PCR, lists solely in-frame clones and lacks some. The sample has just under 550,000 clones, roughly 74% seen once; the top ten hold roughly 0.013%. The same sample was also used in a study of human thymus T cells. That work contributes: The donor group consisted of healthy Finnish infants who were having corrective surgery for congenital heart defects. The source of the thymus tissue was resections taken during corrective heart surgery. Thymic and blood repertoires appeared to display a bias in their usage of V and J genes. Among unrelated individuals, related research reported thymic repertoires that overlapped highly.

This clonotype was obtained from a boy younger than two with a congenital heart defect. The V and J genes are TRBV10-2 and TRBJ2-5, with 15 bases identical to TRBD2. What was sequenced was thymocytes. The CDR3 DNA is TGCGCCAGCAGTGGCCATCCGGGACTAGCGGGAGGAGGGCGGGAGACCCAGTACTTC. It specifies CASSGHPGLAGGGRETQYF.